Here is one TCR beta chain with its context. This sample is part of a study of CD8 T cells in Susac syndrome. The CDR3 sequence is 13 residues long. The V and J ends lost 4 bases and 14 bases, in that order; junction bases with no gene match: 12. Germline V gene lookup returns CDR1 MGHDK and CDR2 SYGVNS. Random hexamers primed reverse transcription of about 0.45 to 1 ug RNA. It was immunoSEQ multiplex PCR that amplified TCR beta CDR3 across 54 Vbeta and 13 Jbeta. MiXCR, run by TCRdb on the immunoSEQ multiplex PCR reads, gives a single entry per CDR3 protein. This sample has some 150,000 distinct CDR3 sequences, with about 93% found just once. The sequenced target, TCR beta, came from blood CD8+ and CD4+ T cells. Controls were healthy donors (matched for age and sex).

The clonotype comes from a human donor in good health. The sample taken for sequencing was CD8+ T cells from PBMCs. V gene TRBV25-1 combines with J gene TRBJ2-3, with 7 bases aligning to TRBD2. CDR3 nucleotide sequence: TGTGCCAGCAGTGTGACGGGAGGCCTCGTGTCGTATTTT. Translating it yields CASSVTGGLVSYF.